This T cell receptor beta chain was sequenced for a study of T-cell memory formation after mild COVID-19. Findings and limits, study-wide: Most CD4+ clones that shrank were in CM and EM, while CD8+ ones turned up in EMRA.

Germline V CDR1 and CDR2: SEHNR, FQNEAQ (reference sequence). The CDR3 runs to 16 residues. V was cut by 5 bases and J by 6 bases, with 20 bases left in between. In TCRdb, the 5' RACE reads were re-called with MiXCR into one record per CDR3 protein. The sample consists of approximately 350,000 distinct CDR3 sequences, over 25% of them appearing once. This clonotype was counted between two and nine times. The antigen remains unidentified. The chain carries TRBV7-9 and TRBJ1-5; possible D gene TRBD1, 6 bases. This receptor was identified in an adult woman who had mild COVID-19 (a few samples of this study predate the infection). Cell type and time point are not known. Sample: PBMCs or a T cell subset sorted from them (not recorded which). The CDR3 sequence is CASSAIDGGASQPQHF. The DNA for the CDR3 is TGTGCCAGCAGCGCAATCGATGGGGGGGCGAGTCAGCCCCAGCATTTT.